This T cell receptor (beta chain) was observed in a study of cytomegalovirus exposure and HLA in healthy donors. Overall study: A later analysis reported the roughly 120 validation repertoires used the same platform as the roughly 670 first-cohort repertoires.

This clone showed up just once. The antigen remains unidentified. The assay was immunoSEQ multiplex PCR, and TCRdb's table has in-frame clones only and misses some. This table has about 150,000 clones, 86% appearing once. Whole-study findings and limits: Altogether, 160 or so TCR beta chains were recorded as cytomegalovirus-associated.

With 3 bases removed from V and 0 bases from J, the gap between germline ends came to 13 bases. The CDR3 has 16 amino acids. Looked up from germline, CDR1 is MNHNY and CDR2 is SVGAGI (reference sequence). The donors were in the approximately 120-subject validation cohort; that cohort was separate from the approximately 700-subject first cohort. This receptor was obtained from a human donor in good health. V and J are TRBV6-6 and TRBJ2-3; the D is unclear. Sequencing input: PBMCs. The CDR3 loop reads CASSYKVIGSTDTQYF. The CDR3 DNA sequence: TGTGCCAGCAGTTATAAAGTCATCGGGAGCACAGATACGCAGTATTTT.